This T cell receptor beta chain was identified during a study of Tregs in tolerant kidney transplant recipients. Whole-study results and caveats: Biological reproducibility was not directly addressed, but technical replication error appeared minimal. Tregs expanded with activated donor B cells seemed most donor-specific.

Trimming shortened V by 0 bases and J by 1 base, and 6 bases separated the two germline ends. This CDR3 contains 13 residues. The germline V gene encodes CDR1 GTSNPN and CDR2 SVGIG (reference sequence). The protocol was immunoSEQ multiplex PCR, while the TCRdb copy is restricted to in-frame clones and leaves out a portion. The top ten clones hold roughly 0.63% of a sample with some 110,000 clones, about 91% of them seen once. Worth noting for this clone: Its antigen is not known.

The TCR sequence derives from a human donor in good health. The source material was CD4+ T cells from blood. The chain combines TRBV30 with TRBJ1-1; D gene unclear. For the CDR3, the DNA is TGTGCCTGGAGTGTTGATCAGAACACTGAAGCTTTCTTT. Translating it yields CAWSVDQNTEAFF.